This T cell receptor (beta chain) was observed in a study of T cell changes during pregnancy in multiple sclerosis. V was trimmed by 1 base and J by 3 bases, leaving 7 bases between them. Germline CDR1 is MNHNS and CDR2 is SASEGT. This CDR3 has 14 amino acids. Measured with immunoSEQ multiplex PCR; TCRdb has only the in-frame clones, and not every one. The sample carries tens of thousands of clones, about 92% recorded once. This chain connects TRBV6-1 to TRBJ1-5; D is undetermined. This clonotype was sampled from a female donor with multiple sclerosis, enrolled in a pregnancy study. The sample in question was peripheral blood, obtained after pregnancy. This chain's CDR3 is CASSEGHTNQPQHF. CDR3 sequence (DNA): TGTGCCAGCAGTGAAGGCCACACCAATCAGCCCCAGCATTTT.